Listed below are T cell receptor beta chains from one sample, sequenced in a study of blood T cell repertoires in COVID-19. Only in-frame clones appear in the TCRdb table, and some are missing; sequencing was by immunoSEQ multiplex PCR. The sample yields 110,000 or so clones, 85% seen once. Sample: peripheral blood. These receptors all come from a man aged 40-49 years with acute or convalescent COVID-19. Each CDR3 is given with its conserved first and last residue. The D gene is left open where the match is weak. A clone size is listed for some rows: how often the clone was seen (once, few, many), or a class if it is expanded.

D,V,size,J,CDR3,DNA
-,TRBV29-1,-,TRBJ2-1,CSVDLVTVNEQFF,TGCAGCGTTGACCTTGTGACAGTTAATGAGCAGTTCTTC
TRBD2,TRBV6-1,-,TRBJ2-1,CASSEWGLAEYNEQFF,TGTGCCAGCAGTGAATGGGGACTAGCGGAATACAATGAGCAGTTCTTC
TRBD2,TRBV3-1/TRBV3-2,-,TRBJ2-7,CASSQAQTSGVYEQYF,TGTGCCAGCAGCCAAGCGCAGACTAGCGGGGTATACGAGCAGTACTTC
-,TRBV5-1,-,TRBJ2-3,CASSIEPGHLTDTQYF,TGCGCCAGCAGTATAGAACCGGGACACCTCACAGATACGCAGTATTTT
-,TRBV9,once,TRBJ2-4,CASGSGFNIQYF,TGTGCCAGCGGCTCAGGGTTTAACATTCAGTACTTC
-,TRBV10-3,-,TRBJ2-5,CAINRGGTQETQYF,TGTGCCATCAACCGAGGAGGGACTCAAGAGACCCAGTACTTC
-,TRBV2,few,TRBJ1-4,CASRRVLGEKLFF,TGTGCCAGCAGGAGGGTTTTAGGGGAAAAACTGTTTTTT
-,TRBV20-1,-,TRBJ2-1,CSASLTSNEQFF,TGCAGTGCTAGTCTGACTAGTAATGAGCAGTTCTTC
TRBD2,TRBV7-9,medium-sized,TRBJ2-2,CASSSRGGYTGELFF,TGTGCCAGCAGCTCTCGGGGAGGGTACACCGGGGAGCTGTTTTTT
-,TRBV2,-,TRBJ1-1,CASRWWRPEAFF,TGTGCCAGCAGGTGGTGGCGGCCTGAAGCTTTCTTT
TRBD2,TRBV7-2,-,TRBJ2-5,CASSLGALAGQETQYF,TGTGCCAGCAGCTTAGGTGCCCTAGCGGGTCAAGAGACCCAGTACTTC